The 23 T cell receptor beta chains presented below share a single source sample, sequenced in a study of CD8 T cells in ankylosing spondylitis. TCRdb itself ran the 5' RACE reads through MiXCR, one entry per CDR3 protein. This table has 37,000 or so distinct CDR3 sequences, approximately 15% appearing once. Sequencing was carried out using blood. All receptors come from a male donor with ankylosing spondylitis or in good health (not recorded which).

This clonotype was detected a few times. This sequence joins TRBV13 and TRBJ1-1; TRBD1 aligns across 11 bases. Germline loops: CDR1 PRHDT, CDR2 FYEKMQ (reference sequence). This CDR3 has 13 amino acids. V gave up 5 bases and J gave up 11 bases; unmatched junction bases: 7. The CDR3 here is CASSVGQGEFAFF. The CDR3, as DNA: TGTGCCAGCAGCGTGGGACAGGGGGAATTTGCTTTCTTT.

V usage is TRBV19 and J usage is TRBJ2-3, with D uncertain. V was shortened by 6 bases and J by 2 bases, with 12 bases between the two germline ends. Looked up from germline, CDR1 is LNHDA and CDR2 is SQIVND (reference sequence). This CDR3 contains 14 residues. CDR3 in amino acids: CASRAPRNTDTQYF. CDR3 nucleotides: TGTGCCAGTAGGGCCCCGCGGAACACAGATACGCAGTATTTT.

The gene calls are TRBV15 and TRBJ1-5; D perhaps matches TRBD1 (6 bases). CDR3 length: 16 residues. The germline V and J ends were trimmed by 1 base and 3 bases, with 13 bases remaining between them. Germline V CDR1 and CDR2: LNHNV, YYDKDF (reference sequence). The CDR3 is CATSRVQGLPNQPQHF. CDR3 bases: TGTGCCACCAGCAGAGTTCAGGGGCTCCCCAATCAGCCCCAGCATTTT.

The gene calls are TRBV5-1 and TRBJ2-2; possible D gene TRBD1, 6 bases. The V end lost 4 bases, the J end lost 0 bases, and 13 bases lay between the germline ends. The CDR3 spans 16 residues. CDR1 and CDR2 from the germline V gene are SGHRS and YFSETQ. The CDR3 here is CASSGRQVSNTGELFF. CDR3 nucleotide sequence: TGCGCCAGCAGCGGCAGACAGGTATCGAACACCGGGGAGCTGTTTTTT.

This rearrangement joins TRBV12-3 or TRBV12-4 to TRBJ2-5, with a possible D match to TRBD2 (5 bases). The V end lost 2 bases, the J end lost 0 bases, and 7 bases lay between the germline ends. CDR3 length: 14 amino acids. The CDR3 DNA is TGTGCCAGCAGTTTATACGGGGACCAAGAGACCCAGTACTTC. Amino acids: CASSLYGDQETQYF.

This clonotype came up a few times. The V and J genes are TRBV5-1 and TRBJ2-2; D unresolved. This CDR3 has 12 amino acids. Germline V gene lookup returns CDR1 SGHRS and CDR2 YFSETQ. The V and J ends lost 4 bases and 7 bases respectively, with 8 bases between them. The CDR3 is CASSLVGGELFF. DNA for the CDR3: TGCGCCAGCAGCCTAGTAGGCGGGGAGCTGTTTTTT.

This clonotype was detected only a few times. The chain employs TRBV12-3 or TRBV12-4 and TRBJ2-1; D might be TRBD2 (6 bases). CDR3 length: 15 residues. The ends were cut back, 5 bases at V and 2 bases at J, with 13 bases in the middle. The CDR3 region is CASSQLAAPYNEQFF. The CDR3 DNA reads as TGTGCCAGCAGTCAACTAGCAGCGCCCTACAATGAGCAGTTCTTC.

The chain joins TRBV29-1 to TRBJ1-1; a weak D match, TRBD1 (5 bases). The V end lost 4 bases, the J end lost 5 bases, and 5 bases lay between the germline ends. Germline V gives CDR1 SQVTM, CDR2 ANQGSEA. This CDR3 comprises 10 residues. CDR3: CSVGGTEAFF. DNA for the CDR3: TGCAGCGTTGGGGGGACTGAAGCTTTCTTT.

This clonotype has only a few counts. The rearrangement joins TRBV21-1 to TRBJ2-7. TRBV21-1 is assigned pseudogene status. The CDR3 covers 11 residues. CDR3 sequence reads: CASSISYEQYF. The DNA of the CDR3 is TGTGCCAGCAGCATTTCCTACGAGCAGTACTTC.

The V gene is TRBV29-1, the J gene TRBJ2-7; 8 bases agree with TRBD2. Germline V CDR1 and CDR2: SQVTM, ANQGSEA. The J segment lost 2 bases and the V segment lost 0 bases, leaving 6 bases of the junction unmatched. The CDR3 covers 15 residues. The CDR3 protein is CSVEDLTSGTYEQYF. The CDR3 DNA reads as TGCAGCGTTGAAGATTTAACTAGCGGAACCTACGAGCAGTACTTC.

The V gene is TRBV5-1, the J gene TRBJ1-3, with D possibly being TRBD1 (6 bases). The CDR3 has 13 residues. Germline loops: CDR1 SGHRS, CDR2 YFSETQ. Trimming pared 10 bases from V and 0 bases from J, leaving 11 bases between. CDR3 region: CASGASSGNTIYF. CDR3 DNA sequence: TGCGCCTCGGGGGCCAGCTCTGGAAACACCATATATTTT.

The chain combines TRBV3-1 with TRBJ2-3, with 9 bases identical to TRBD2. V dropped 4 bases and J dropped 2; count of bases not matched to a gene: 4. Germline V lookup: CDR1 LGHDT, CDR2 YNNKEL (reference sequence). The CDR3 has 15 amino acids. CDR3 nucleotide sequence: TGTGCCAGCAGCCGAGCGGGGGGCCTCACAGATACGCAGTATTTT. Its translation is CASSRAGGLTDTQYF.

This sequence joins TRBV6-5 and TRBJ2-6, with no clear D. V gave up 0 bases and J gave up 0 bases, with 9 bases separating them. The CDR3 has 17 amino acids. CDR1 MNHEY and CDR2 SVGAGI come from the germline V gene. CDR3 loop: CASSYSNWFSGANVLTF. DNA for the CDR3: TGTGCCAGCAGTTACTCGAACTGGTTCTCTGGGGCCAACGTCCTGACTTTC.

This clonotype occurred a few times. The chain combines TRBV5-1 with TRBJ2-7, with a possible D match to TRBD1 (6 bases). The CDR3 runs 12 residues. Between the trimmed V and J ends, which lost 5 bases and 3 bases, there was a span of 9 bases. Germline CDR1 and CDR2: SGHRS and YFSETQ. The CDR3 DNA reads as TGCGCCAGCAGTCGGACAGACTACGAGCAGTACTTC. This translates into CASSRTDYEQYF.

This clonotype was seen only a few times. The CDR3 sequence: CASSSGTSGYTDTQYF. The CDR3 nucleotides are TGTGCCAGCAGCTCCGGGACTAGCGGGTACACAGATACGCAGTATTTT. The gene calls are TRBV28 and TRBJ2-3; TRBD2 matches at 12 bases. The germline gives CDR1 MDHEN, CDR2 SYDVKM. V shed 6 bases and J 2 bases; nucleotides not matched to a gene: 6. The CDR3 totals 16 residues.

The J gene is TRBJ2-1, the V gene TRBV29-1; D may correspond to TRBD1 or TRBD2 (5 bases each). This CDR3 comprises 14 residues. The V gene's germline CDR1 is SQVTM and CDR2 ANQGSEA. Trimming removed 4 bases from V and 4 bases from J, with 14 bases in between. The CDR3 region is CSVAGTSIYNEQFF. CDR3 sequence (DNA): TGCAGCGTTGCGGGGACGTCAATATACAATGAGCAGTTCTTC.

This sequence joins TRBV12-3 or TRBV12-4 and TRBJ2-1; 10 bases agree with TRBD2. The CDR3 extends over 15 amino acids. Losses at the gene ends were 6 bases for V and 8 bases for J; bases not matched to a gene: 10. CDR3 DNA sequence: TGTGCCAGCAGCACTAGCGGGGCGGGCGGCTATGAGCAGTTCTTC. Residues: CASSTSGAGGYEQFF.

This clonotype occurred many times. The chain has TRBV28 and TRBJ2-2, with 7 positions matching TRBD1. V dropped 3 bases and J dropped 4; count of bases not matched to a gene: 2. This CDR3 has 14 amino acids. Germline assignment: CDR1 MDHEN and CDR2 SYDVKM. The DNA for the CDR3 is TGTGCCAGCAGTTTGTCAGGGGGCACCGGGGAGCTGTTTTTT. Translated: CASSLSGGTGELFF.

This clonotype has just a few counts. This sequence joins TRBV7-9 and TRBJ2-1, with D perhaps TRBD2 (6 bases). This CDR3 comprises 16 residues. From germline, CDR1 is SEHNR and CDR2 FQNEAQ (reference sequence). V was trimmed by 0 bases and J by 3 bases, leaving 12 bases between them. The CDR3 loop reads CASSLAGGRIYNEQFF. CDR3 coding DNA: TGTGCCAGCAGCTTAGCTGGGGGGAGGATCTACAATGAGCAGTTCTTC.

The chain carries TRBV7-2 and TRBJ1-1, with a weak D call TRBD1 (6 bases). The V end was cut by 6 bases, the J end by 0 bases, with 11 bases between. CDR1 SGHTA and CDR2 FQGNSA come from the germline V gene. This CDR3 is 14 amino acids long. CDR3 nucleotides: TGTGCCAGCAGTCGGACAGCCATGAACACTGAAGCTTTCTTT. Translation: CASSRTAMNTEAFF.

The rearrangement joins TRBV6-6 to TRBJ2-5; 8 nucleotides match TRBD1. This CDR3 spans 15 amino acids. CDR1 and CDR2 (germline): MNHNY, SVGAGI (reference sequence). V was clipped by 4 bases and J by 3 bases; unmatched bases: 7. In DNA form, the CDR3 reads TGTGCCAGCAGTTCCTCAGGGGGCGCGAAAGAGACCCAGTACTTC. Its protein product is CASSSSGGAKETQYF.

This clonotype has a handful of counts. The chain combines TRBV28 with TRBJ1-1; maybe TRBD1 (6 bases). V was trimmed by 8 bases and J by 0 bases, leaving 16 bases between them. Germline values: CDR1 MDHEN, CDR2 SYDVKM. The CDR3 contains 15 residues. This CDR3 is CASFSQGTMNTEAFF. The DNA for the CDR3 is TGTGCCAGCTTTTCGCAGGGGACCATGAACACTGAAGCTTTCTTT.

This clonotype was recorded a few times. The rearrangement links TRBV12-3 or TRBV12-4 to TRBJ2-7; 9 bases line up with TRBD1. The CDR3 loop spans 12 amino acids. The V gene end was trimmed by 10 bases and the J gene end by 2 bases; junction bases not matched to a gene: 3. In nucleotides, the CDR3 is TGTGCCACCGGACAGGGGCCCTACGAGCAGTACTTC. Protein sequence: CATGQGPYEQYF.